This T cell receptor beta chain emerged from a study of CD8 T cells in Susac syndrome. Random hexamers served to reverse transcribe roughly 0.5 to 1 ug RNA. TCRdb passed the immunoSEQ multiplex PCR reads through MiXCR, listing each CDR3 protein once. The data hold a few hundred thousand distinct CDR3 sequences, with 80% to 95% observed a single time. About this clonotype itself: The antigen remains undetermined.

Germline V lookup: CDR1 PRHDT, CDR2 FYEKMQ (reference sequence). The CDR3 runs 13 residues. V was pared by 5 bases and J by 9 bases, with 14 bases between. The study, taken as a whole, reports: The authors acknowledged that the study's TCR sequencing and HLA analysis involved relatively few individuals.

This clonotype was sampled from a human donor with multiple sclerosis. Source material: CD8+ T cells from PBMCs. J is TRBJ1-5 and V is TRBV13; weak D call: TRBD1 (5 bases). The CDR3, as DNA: TGTGCCAGCAGCACCGGACGGGGGTTGCCCCAGCATTTT. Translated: CASSTGRGLPQHF.